A single TCR beta chain is shown here with its context. This sample was included in a study of OX40 agonist ivuxolimab in advanced cancers. Germline lookup yields CDR1 LNHDA and CDR2 SQIVND (reference sequence). CDR3 length: 17 amino acids. Germline trimming cut 5 bases from V and 7 bases from J; bases unmatched to any gene: 10. Produced via immunoSEQ multiplex PCR; TCRdb's table is partial and in-frame only. The data show 50,000 to 65,000 clones, approximately 86% seen once. The gene calls are TRBV19 and TRBJ2-1; 14 nucleotides align to TRBD2. The receptor comes from an adult with an advanced solid tumor such as melanoma, head and neck, liver or kidney cancer. Sample: CD4+ or CD8+ T cells sorted from blood, taken in a trial of the OX40 agonist ivuxolimab. The CDR3 DNA reads as TGTGCCAGTAGTGCCTTTGGGACTAGCGGGAGAAGGAATGAGCAGTTCTTC. Amino acid sequence: CASSAFGTSGRRNEQFF. Full variable domain (rest looked up from reference TRBV19 and TRBJ2-1): DGGITQSPKYLFRKEGQNVTLSCEQNLNHDAMYWYRQDPGQGLRLIYYSQIVNDFQKGDIAEGYSVSREKKESFPLTVTSAQKNPTAFYLCASSAFGTSGRRNEQFFGPGTRLTVL.